A single sample is the source of the 17 T cell receptor beta chains below, sequenced in a study of beta chain features in type 1 diabetes. Study-level results: For Type 1 diabetes patients, all four CD4+ subsets carried TCRB CDR3s that were moderately but significantly shorter.

Expressed TCRB transcripts were sequenced, since all the RNA that had been isolated was reverse transcribed. Profiling relied on immunoSEQ multiplex PCR, and the TCRdb table lists in-frame clones only, not all of them. The sample gives roughly 340,000 clones, around an eighth of which show up once; roughly 0.016% is in the top ten. These receptors are not linked to any known antigen. Source material: naive CD4+ T cells from blood. The source of these receptors is a young woman with type 1 diabetes.

This clone occurred a few times. J is TRBJ1-2 and V is TRBV5-1, with a weak D call TRBD1 (6 bases). This CDR3 has 14 amino acids. In germline, CDR1 is SGHRS, CDR2 YFSETQ. V dropped 0 bases and J dropped 4 bases, with 10 bases sitting between them. The CDR3 reads CASSLAGDTYGYTF. CDR3 in DNA: TGCGCCAGCAGCTTGGCCGGGGACACCTATGGCTACACCTTC.

The table lists this clone with a few counts. In DNA form, the CDR3 reads TGTGCCAGCAGCCCCTACGGGGGGGGAATTGGCGGCGAGCAGTACTTC. This codes for CASSPYGGGIGGEQYF. The V and J genes are TRBV7-3 and TRBJ2-7; 8 bases match TRBD2. This CDR3 region has 16 residues. Germline CDR1 SGHTA, CDR2 FQGTGA. V was clipped by 5 bases and J by 6 bases; unmatched bases: 15.

This clone was found a few times. V is TRBV11-3 and J is TRBJ2-3, with 13 bases lining up with TRBD2. Germline CDR1 SGHNT, CDR2 YENEEA. This CDR3 is 16 amino acids long. Trimming removed 5 bases from V and 2 bases from J; junction bases left unmatched: 4. As DNA, the CDR3 is TGTGCCAGCAGCACCGGGACTAGCGGGAACACAGATACGCAGTATTTT. The encoded protein is CASSTGTSGNTDTQYF. Together with reference TRBV11-3 and TRBJ2-3, the CDR3 gives the full variable domain: EAGVVQSPRYKIIEKKQPVAFWCNPISGHNTLYWYLQNLGQGPELLIRYENEEAVDDSQLPKDRFSAERLKGVDSTLKIQPAELGDSAVYLCASSTGTSGNTDTQYFGPGTRLTVL.

This CDR3 reads CASSRTPPSLTGALNTEAFF. The CDR3, as DNA: TGCGCCAGCAGCCGTACCCCTCCCTCCCTGACAGGCGCATTGAACACTGAAGCTTTCTTT. The gene calls are TRBV4-1 and TRBJ1-1, with D possibly being TRBD1 (6 bases). The CDR3 sequence is 20 residues long. CDR1 and CDR2 (germline): MGHRA, YSYEKL. V lost 4 bases to trimming and J lost 0 bases, with 27 bases between them.

This clone was observed a handful of times. Other DNA sequences in the sample encode the same CDR3. The chain combines TRBV5-4 with TRBJ2-3; D is undetermined. Trimming pared 4 bases from V and 5 bases from J, leaving 5 bases between. Looked up from germline, CDR1 is SGHNT and CDR2 is YYREEE (reference sequence). This CDR3 region has 11 residues. The CDR3 coding sequence is TGTGCCAGCAGCCTACTAGATACGCAGTATTTT. It translates to CASSLLDTQYF. Looking up the rest from reference TRBV5-4 and TRBJ2-3 gives the full variable domain: ETGVTQSPTHLIKTRGQQVTLRCSSQSGHNTVSWYQQALGQGPQFIFQYYREEENGRGNFPPRFSGLQFPNYSSELNVNALELDDSALYLCASSLLDTQYFGPGTRLTVL.

The chain joins TRBV27 to TRBJ2-1; unclear D gene. This CDR3 spans 17 amino acids. CDR1 is MNHEY, CDR2 SMNVEV, per germline (reference sequence). The V gene lost 3 bases and the J gene lost 6 bases, with 21 bases spanning the gap. In nucleotides, the CDR3 is TGTGCCAGCAGTTTGCGTCTCGGTCTAGACGTGGTCAATGAGCAGTTCTTC. It encodes CASSLRLGLDVVNEQFF.

This chain links TRBV28 with TRBJ2-5; no firm D call. The CDR3 consists of 13 residues. The germline CDR1 and CDR2 sequences are MDHEN and SYDVKM. V lost 0 bases and J lost 3, with 5 bases in between. CDR3 in amino acids: CASSLWSEETQYF. The DNA of the CDR3 is TGTGCCAGCAGTTTATGGAGCGAAGAGACCCAGTACTTC.

The table lists this clone with a few counts. The chain recombines TRBV5-4 with TRBJ2-1; 7 nucleotides match TRBD2. The CDR3 has 16 residues. After removal of 4 bases from V and 0 bases from J, the junction contained 7 bases not matched to a gene. CDR1 SGHNT and CDR2 YYREEE come from the germline V gene (reference sequence). In DNA form, the CDR3 reads TGTGCCAGCAGCCGAACTAGCGATAGCTCCTACAATGAGCAGTTCTTC. Residues: CASSRTSDSSYNEQFF.

The chain employs TRBV27 and TRBJ2-1; D unresolved. Trimming took 8 bases from V and 4 from J, leaving 12 bases between them. Germline V gene lookup returns CDR1 MNHEY and CDR2 SMNVEV (reference sequence). The CDR3 runs to 13 residues. This chain's CDR3 is CASRWADYNEQFF. In DNA, the CDR3 is TGTGCCAGCCGATGGGCCGATTACAATGAGCAGTTCTTC.

This clone appeared a few times. The rearrangement uses TRBV18 and TRBJ1-4; 7 bases are shared with TRBD1. Looked up from germline, CDR1 is KGHSH and CDR2 is LQKENI. With V trimmed by 3 bases and J by 0 bases, 1 base remained unmatched. This CDR3 region has 15 residues. The CDR3 is CASSPDRATNEKLFF. CDR3 bases: TGTGCCAGCTCACCCGACAGGGCAACTAATGAAAAACTGTTTTTT.

The rearrangement links TRBV11-2 to TRBJ1-2; a weak D match, TRBD1 (5 bases). In germline, CDR1 is SGHAT, CDR2 FQNNGV. CDR3 length equals 16 residues. V lost 8 bases to trimming and J lost 4 bases, with 23 bases between them. CDR3 residues: CASSGFREPVPYGYTF. CDR3 bases: TGTGCCAGCTCAGGGTTCAGAGAACCCGTTCCCTATGGCTACACCTTC.

With regard to this clone: This sample includes further DNA sequences coding for the same CDR3. The chain uses TRBV9 and TRBJ2-7, with 10 bases that match TRBD1. Germline CDR1 and CDR2: SGDLS and YYNGEE. The CDR3 is made up of 14 amino acids. V gave up 4 bases and J gave up 3 bases; unmatched junction bases: 4. For the CDR3, the DNA is TGTGCCAGCAGCACGGGACAGGGGCACTACGAGCAGTACGTC. This translates into CASSTGQGHYEQYV.

The V and J genes are TRBV11-2 and TRBJ2-2, with TRBD1 identical over 9 bases. The CDR3 spans 16 residues. V was pared by 3 bases and J by 7 bases, with 9 bases of the junction left unmatched. Per germline, CDR1 SGHAT and CDR2 FQNNGV. CDR3 nucleotide sequence: TGTGCCAGCAGCTTGTCCGGGACAGGGATCCACGGGGAGCTGTTTTTT. It is translated as CASSLSGTGIHGELFF.

The chain employs TRBV4-2 and TRBJ1-2; D might be TRBD1 (5 bases). The CDR3 runs to 14 residues. Trimming shortened V by 3 bases and J by 5 bases, and 13 bases separated the two germline ends. Germline CDR1 and CDR2: LGHNA and YNFKEQ. The CDR3 DNA follows: TGTGCCAGCAGCCAGGCAACAGGAGGGTATGGCTACACCTTC. Translating gives CASSQATGGYGYTF.

Remarks on this clone: Distinct nucleotide sequences in the sample also encode this CDR3. This chain connects TRBV7-9 to TRBJ2-2; a weak D match, TRBD2 (5 bases). Germline V CDR1 and CDR2: SEHNR, FQNEAQ (reference sequence). The CDR3 has 15 amino acids. The V and J ends lost 5 bases and 1 base respectively, with 11 bases between them. The CDR3 DNA sequence: TGTGCCAGCAGCCGGCCGGGATTGAACACCGGGGAGCTGTTTTTT. Protein: CASSRPGLNTGELFF.

This chain joins TRBV28 and TRBJ1-1, with 11 bases fitting TRBD1. Germline CDR1 MDHEN, CDR2 SYDVKM. Losses at the gene ends were 4 bases for V and 10 bases for J; bases not matched to a gene: 8. The CDR3 covers 14 residues. CDR3 bases: TGTGCCAGCAGTTCAGGACAGGGGGCCGGAGGAGCTTTCTTT. It yields the protein CASSSGQGAGGAFF.

This clone was recorded a few times. This chain joins TRBV27 and TRBJ1-2, with 12 bases matching TRBD1. The CDR3 length is 13 residues. Germline V gene lookup returns CDR1 MNHEY and CDR2 SMNVEV (reference sequence). The junction had 2 bases not matched to a gene; V was cut back by 5 bases and J by 7 bases. DNA for the CDR3: TGTGCCAGCAGTGGGACAGGGGGCTCTGGCTACACCTTC. Translating it yields CASSGTGGSGYTF.